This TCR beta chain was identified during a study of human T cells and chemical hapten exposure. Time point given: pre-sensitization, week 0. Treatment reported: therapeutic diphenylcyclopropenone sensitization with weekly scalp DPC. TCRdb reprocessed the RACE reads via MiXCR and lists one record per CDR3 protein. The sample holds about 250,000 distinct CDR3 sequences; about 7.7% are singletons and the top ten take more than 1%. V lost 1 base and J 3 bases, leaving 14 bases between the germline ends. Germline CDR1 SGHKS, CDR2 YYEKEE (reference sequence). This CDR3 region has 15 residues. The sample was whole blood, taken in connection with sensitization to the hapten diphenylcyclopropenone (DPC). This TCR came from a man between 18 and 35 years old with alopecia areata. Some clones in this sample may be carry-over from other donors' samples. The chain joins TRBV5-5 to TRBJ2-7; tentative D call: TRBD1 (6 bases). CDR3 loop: CASSLSSGDLYEQYV. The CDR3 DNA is TGTGCCAGCAGCTTGAGTTCAGGGGATCTCTACGAGCAGTACGTC.